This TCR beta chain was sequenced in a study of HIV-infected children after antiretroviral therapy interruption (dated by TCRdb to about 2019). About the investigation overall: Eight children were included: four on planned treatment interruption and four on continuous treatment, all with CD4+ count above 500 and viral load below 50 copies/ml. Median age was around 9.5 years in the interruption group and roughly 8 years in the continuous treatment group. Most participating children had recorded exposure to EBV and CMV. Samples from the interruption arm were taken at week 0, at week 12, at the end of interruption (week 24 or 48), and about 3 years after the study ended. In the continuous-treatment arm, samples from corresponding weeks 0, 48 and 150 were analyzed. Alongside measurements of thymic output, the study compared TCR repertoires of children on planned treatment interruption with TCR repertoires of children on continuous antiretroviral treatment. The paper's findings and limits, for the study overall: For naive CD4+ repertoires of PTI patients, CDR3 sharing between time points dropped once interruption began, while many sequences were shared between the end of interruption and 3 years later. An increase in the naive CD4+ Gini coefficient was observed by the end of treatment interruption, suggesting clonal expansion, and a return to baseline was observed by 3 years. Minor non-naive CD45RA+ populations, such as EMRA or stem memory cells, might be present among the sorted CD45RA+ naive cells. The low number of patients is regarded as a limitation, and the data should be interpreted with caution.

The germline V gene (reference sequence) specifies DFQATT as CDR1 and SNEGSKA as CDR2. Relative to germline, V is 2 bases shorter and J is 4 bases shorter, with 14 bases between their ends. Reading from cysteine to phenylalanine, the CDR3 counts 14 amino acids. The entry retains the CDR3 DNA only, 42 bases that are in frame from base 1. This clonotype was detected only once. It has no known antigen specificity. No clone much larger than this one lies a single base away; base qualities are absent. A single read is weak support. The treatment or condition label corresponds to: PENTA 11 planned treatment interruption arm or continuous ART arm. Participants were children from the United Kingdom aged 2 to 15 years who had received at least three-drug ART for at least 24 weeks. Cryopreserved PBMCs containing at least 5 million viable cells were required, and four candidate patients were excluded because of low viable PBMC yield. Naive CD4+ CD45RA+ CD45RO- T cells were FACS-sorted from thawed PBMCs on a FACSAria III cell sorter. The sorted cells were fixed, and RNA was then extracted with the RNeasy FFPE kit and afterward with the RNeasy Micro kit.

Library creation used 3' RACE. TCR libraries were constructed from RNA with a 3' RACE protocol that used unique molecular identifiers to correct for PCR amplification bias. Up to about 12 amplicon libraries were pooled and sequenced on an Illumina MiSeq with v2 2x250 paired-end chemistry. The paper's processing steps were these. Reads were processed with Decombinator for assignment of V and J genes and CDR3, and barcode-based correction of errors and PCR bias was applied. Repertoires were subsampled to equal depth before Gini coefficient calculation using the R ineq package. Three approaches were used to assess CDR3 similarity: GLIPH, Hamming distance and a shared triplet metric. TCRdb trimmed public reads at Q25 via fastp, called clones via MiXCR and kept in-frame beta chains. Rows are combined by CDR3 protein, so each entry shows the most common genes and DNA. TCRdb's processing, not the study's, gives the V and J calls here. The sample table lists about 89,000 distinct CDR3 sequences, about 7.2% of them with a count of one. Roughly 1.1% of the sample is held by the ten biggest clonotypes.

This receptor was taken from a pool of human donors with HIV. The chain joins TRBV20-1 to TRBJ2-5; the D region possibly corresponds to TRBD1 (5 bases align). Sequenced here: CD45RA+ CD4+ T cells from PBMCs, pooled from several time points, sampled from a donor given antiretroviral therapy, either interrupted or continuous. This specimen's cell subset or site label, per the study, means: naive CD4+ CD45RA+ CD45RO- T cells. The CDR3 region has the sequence CSARNSRAAETQYF. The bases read TGCAGTGCTAGAAATTCCAGGGCCGCAGAGACCCAGTACTTC.